Presented here are 27 T cell receptor beta chains from one specimen sequenced in a study of T cell responses to AZD1222 COVID-19 vaccine. The data were produced by immunoSEQ multiplex PCR, yet TCRdb's version contains in-frame clones alone and is incomplete. The table has some 100,000 clones, nearly 90% seen once; the top ten hold about a sixth. The input for sequencing was peripheral blood, taken on day 0 of AZD1222 vaccination. Every receptor here comes from an adult in good health.

This chain uses TRBV3-1 (or the pseudogene TRBV3-2) with TRBJ1-5; D not resolved. Germline V gene sequence: CDR1 LGHDT, CDR2 YNNKEL (reference sequence). V lost 3 bases and J lost 6, with 12 bases in between. This CDR3 spans 14 amino acids. The CDR3 DNA follows: TGTGCCAGCAGCCAGTCCTCCCGCGGTCAGCCCCAGCATTTT. As protein: CASSQSSRGQPQHF.

The V and J genes are TRBV9 and TRBJ2-1, with 13 nucleotides matching TRBD2. This CDR3 contains 17 residues. Germline V lookup: CDR1 SGDLS, CDR2 YYNGEE. V trimming: 5 bases; J trimming: 3 bases; junction bases outside the gene matches: 8. In DNA form, the CDR3 reads TGTGCCAGCAGTCATAGGACTAGCGGGGGTCTCTACAATGAGCAGTTCTTC. Amino acid sequence: CASSHRTSGGLYNEQFF.

This chain links TRBV24-1 with TRBJ1-5; D gene unclear. CDR1 and CDR2 (germline): KGHDR, SFDVKD. V was shortened by 2 bases and J by 5 bases, with 6 bases between the two germline ends. The CDR3 runs to 13 residues. As DNA, the CDR3 is TGTGCCACCAGTGATTCCCATGATCAGCCCCAGCATTTT. Protein: CATSDSHDQPQHF.

The chain employs TRBV6-5 and TRBJ1-5, with 8 bases fitting TRBD1. This CDR3 contains 13 residues. Germline V CDR1 and CDR2: MNHEY, SVGAGI. V dropped 6 bases and J dropped 6; count of bases not matched to a gene: 4. CDR3 sequence: CASRDRAGQPQHF. CDR3 bases: TGTGCCAGCAGGGACAGGGCGGGTCAGCCCCAGCATTTT.

The chain combines TRBV29-1 with TRBJ2-7; TRBD2 is a possible D gene (5 bases). Per germline, CDR1 SQVTM and CDR2 ANQGSEA. The germline V and J ends were trimmed by 4 bases and 4 bases, with 20 bases remaining between them. The CDR3 sequence is 15 residues long. CDR3 coding DNA: TGCAGCGTTGCCTTACTAGGCGAGGGTAGGTACGAGCAGTACTTC. Translated: CSVALLGEGRYEQYF.

This chain joins TRBV9 and TRBJ1-2; D gene unclear. CDR1 and CDR2 from the germline V gene are SGDLS and YYNGEE. The CDR3 totals 13 residues. V was trimmed by 3 bases and J by 5 bases, leaving 11 bases between them. CDR3 sequence: CASSGPPDYGYTF. The CDR3 nucleotides are TGTGCCAGCAGCGGACCCCCGGATTATGGCTACACCTTC.

The chain carries TRBV5-1 and TRBJ2-7; D is unclear. CDR1 is SGHRS, CDR2 YFSETQ, per germline. The V gene lost 0 bases and the J gene lost 0 bases, with 7 bases spanning the gap. The CDR3 is 14 residues long. CDR3 region: CASSLGQLSYEQYF. Here the CDR3 DNA reads TGCGCCAGCAGCTTGGGGCAGCTCTCCTACGAGCAGTACTTC.

This chain connects TRBV11-2 to TRBJ1-5; D gene unclear. Germline V gene lookup returns CDR1 SGHAT and CDR2 FQNNGV. V lost 1 base and J lost 6, with 7 bases in between. The CDR3 has 13 amino acids. In nucleotides, the CDR3 is TGTGCCAGCAGCTTAGGGTGGGGTCAGCCCCAGCATTTT. It encodes CASSLGWGQPQHF.

This chain connects TRBV5-4 to TRBJ2-3; 7 bases line up with TRBD2. Per the germline V gene, CDR1 is SGHNT and CDR2 is YYREEE (reference sequence). After removal of 4 bases from V and 5 bases from J, the junction contained 13 bases not matched to a gene. This CDR3 region has 16 residues. The CDR3: CASSPSRGLIGDTQYF. CDR3 sequence (DNA): TGTGCCAGCAGCCCCTCGCGGGGGTTAATAGGAGATACGCAGTATTTT. The complete variable domain, with remaining parts taken from reference TRBV5-4 and TRBJ2-3, reads ETGVTQSPTHLIKTRGQQVTLRCSSQSGHNTVSWYQQALGQGPQFIFQYYREEENGRGNFPPRFSGLQFPNYSSELNVNALELDDSALYLCASSPSRGLIGDTQYFGPGTRLTVL.

This clone was found a few times. CDR3 nucleotide sequence: TGTGCCAGCAGCTTTATTGGGACAGGGGCCCGAGGGGGTGAAAAACTGTTTTTT. It encodes CASSFIGTGARGGEKLFF. The rearrangement joins TRBV7-9 to TRBJ1-4, with TRBD1 identical over 10 bases. The CDR3 totals 18 residues. Germline loops: CDR1 SEHNR, CDR2 FQNEAQ (reference sequence). Trimming removed 3 bases from V and 7 bases from J; junction bases left unmatched: 14. Looking up the rest from reference TRBV7-9 and TRBJ1-4 gives the full variable domain: DTGVSQNPRHKITKRGQNVTFRCDPISEHNRLYWYRQTLGQGPEFLTYFQNEAQLEKSRLLSDRFSAERPKGSFSTLEIQRTEQGDSAMYLCASSFIGTGARGGEKLFFGSGTQLSVL.

The gene calls are TRBV5-4 and TRBJ1-2; 10 nucleotides line up with TRBD1. CDR3 length equals 16 residues. The germline CDR1 and CDR2 sequences are SGHNT and YYREEE (reference sequence). Trimming removed 3 bases from V and 0 bases from J; junction bases left unmatched: 5. The CDR3 is CASSWDRGKANYGYTF. CDR3 bases: TGTGCCAGCAGCTGGGACAGGGGAAAGGCTAACTATGGCTACACCTTC.

The chain recombines TRBV6-5 with TRBJ1-2, with unresolved D. V dropped 5 bases and J dropped 4 bases, with 17 bases sitting between them. Germline-derived CDR1 and CDR2 are MNHEY and SVGAGI. The CDR3 runs to 15 residues. This chain's CDR3 is CASSSRDARIYGYTF. As DNA, the CDR3 is TGTGCCAGCAGTAGCCGGGATGCTAGAATCTATGGCTACACCTTC.

The gene calls are TRBV28 and TRBJ1-2, with D uncertain. The CDR3 is 12 amino acids. Germline V gene data show CDR1 as MDHEN and CDR2 as SYDVKM. The V end lost 6 bases, the J end lost 8 bases, and 13 bases lay between the germline ends. The DNA of the CDR3 is TGTGCCAGCAGCATTGGATTAGGCGGCTACACCTTC. The encoded protein is CASSIGLGGYTF.

The chain couples TRBV4-2 to TRBJ2-4, with D perhaps TRBD2 (6 bases). Trimming stripped 1 base from V and 0 bases from J, with 16 bases between. Germline loops: CDR1 LGHNA, CDR2 YNFKEQ. This CDR3 region has 18 residues. CDR3 in amino acids: CASSQGRGEALAKNIQYF. CDR3 sequence (DNA): TGTGCCAGCAGCCAAGGGAGGGGCGAGGCTCTAGCCAAAAACATTCAGTACTTC.

The rearrangement joins TRBV5-4 to TRBJ2-7; the match to TRBD1 covers 8 bases. Germline lookup yields CDR1 SGHNT and CDR2 YYREEE (reference sequence). CDR3 length: 14 residues. J lost 5 bases, V lost 4 bases, and 8 bases had no gene match. CDR3 DNA sequence: TGTGCCAGCAGCCCCGGACAGGGTCGCGACGAGCAGTACGTC. It yields the protein CASSPGQGRDEQYV.

This clone was seen a handful of times. The chain employs TRBV12-3 or TRBV12-4 and TRBJ2-7, with TRBD1 matching over 8 bases. The V segment lost 5 bases and the J segment 8 bases; nucleotides outside the gene matches: 8. CDR3 length: 13 residues. CDR3 sequence reads: CASSPPGQDKQYF. As DNA, the CDR3 is TGTGCCAGCAGTCCACCGGGACAGGATAAGCAGTACTTC.

The V call is TRBV4-1, the J call TRBJ2-5, with D possibly being TRBD1 (6 bases). The CDR3 loop spans 16 amino acids. Germline V gene data show CDR1 as MGHRA and CDR2 as YSYEKL. The ends were cut back, 4 bases at V and 1 base at J, with 16 bases in the middle. The CDR3 reads CASSPIMLTGQETQYF. CDR3 DNA: TGCGCCAGCAGCCCCATAATGCTGACAGGCCAAGAGACCCAGTACTTC.

This clone has a handful of counts. The V gene is TRBV28, the J gene TRBJ2-2; unclear D gene. This CDR3 is built from 13 residues. Deletions cut 4 bases from V and 6 bases from J, with 9 bases between. Germline values: CDR1 MDHEN, CDR2 SYDVKM. The DNA of the CDR3 is TGTGCCAGCAGTTCCTATAGCCCCGGGGAGCTGTTTTTT. Translation gives CASSSYSPGELFF. Using reference TRBV28 and TRBJ2-2 for the parts outside the CDR3, the full variable domain is DVKVTQSSRYLVKRTGEKVFLECVQDMDHENMFWYRQDPGLGLRLIYFSYDVKMKEKGDIPEGYSVSREKKERFSLILESASTNQTSMYLCASSSYSPGELFFGEGSRLTVL.

V usage is TRBV19 and J usage is TRBJ1-3; TRBD1 agrees at 7 bases. J lost 0 bases, V lost 10 bases, and 6 bases had no gene match. This CDR3 has 14 amino acids. Germline V gene data show CDR1 as LNHDA and CDR2 as SQIVND (reference sequence). The CDR3 spells CATKQGSSGNTIYF. In DNA form, the CDR3 reads TGTGCCACGAAACAGGGGAGCTCTGGAAACACCATATATTTT.

The table lists this clone with a few counts. The chain carries TRBV7-2 and TRBJ1-1, with a tentative D call TRBD1 (6 bases). The CDR3 loop spans 13 amino acids. CDR1 is SGHTA and CDR2 is FQGNSA in the germline V gene. V dropped 5 bases and J dropped 6 bases, with 13 bases sitting between them. CDR3 amino acids: CASSLGALAEAFF. CDR3 DNA: TGTGCCAGCAGCCTGGGGGCGCTGGCTGAAGCTTTCTTT.

This sequence joins TRBV7-9 and TRBJ2-7; a weak D match, TRBD1 (5 bases). CDR1 is SEHNR and CDR2 is FQNEAQ in the germline V gene (reference sequence). Trimming cost V 4 bases and J 1 base, with 11 bases left between them. The CDR3 runs to 14 residues. CDR3 nucleotide sequence: TGTGCCAGCAGCTCCCTCCAGGGTTCCTACGAGCAGTACTTC. Translation: CASSSLQGSYEQYF. The variable domain in full, with the rest retrieved from reference TRBV7-9 and TRBJ2-7, is DTGVSQNPRHKITKRGQNVTFRCDPISEHNRLYWYRQTLGQGPEFLTYFQNEAQLEKSRLLSDRFSAERPKGSFSTLEIQRTEQGDSAMYLCASSSLQGSYEQYFGPGTRLTVT.

This rearrangement joins TRBV9 to TRBJ2-1; D is unresolved. The length of the CDR3 is 15 residues. The V end lost 0 bases, the J end lost 4 bases, and 11 bases lay between the germline ends. Germline V CDR1 and CDR2: SGDLS, YYNGEE. The CDR3 loop is CASSVAVSAYNEQFF. For the CDR3, the DNA is TGTGCCAGCAGCGTAGCTGTGTCGGCTTACAATGAGCAGTTCTTC.

This chain links TRBV5-1 with TRBJ1-1, with D maybe TRBD1 (6 bases). Deletions cut 5 bases from V and 2 bases from J, with 13 bases between. The germline V gene has CDR1 SGHRS and CDR2 YFSETQ. The CDR3 totals 14 residues. CDR3 in amino acids: CASRIGQKNTEAFF. The CDR3 DNA is TGCGCCAGCAGAATCGGACAGAAAAACACTGAAGCTTTCTTT.

This clone was picked up one time. This chain connects TRBV2 to TRBJ1-2; D gene uncertain. Germline V gene lookup returns CDR1 SNHLY and CDR2 FYNNEI. There are 14 residues in the CDR3. The ends were cut back, 7 bases at V and 6 bases at J, with 18 bases in the middle. CDR3 residues: CASTSLAPPHGYTF. CDR3 in DNA: TGTGCCAGCACCTCACTGGCACCGCCTCATGGCTACACCTTC.

The CDR3 DNA sequence: TGTGCCATCAGCCAAGGGACTAGCGGGAGCTCCTACGAGCAGTACGTC. It specifies CAISQGTSGSSYEQYV. The chain employs TRBV10-3 and TRBJ2-7; TRBD2 agrees at 14 bases. The V segment lost 6 bases and the J segment 0 bases; nucleotides outside the gene matches: 4. This CDR3 spans 16 amino acids. The germline V gene encodes CDR1 ENHRY and CDR2 SYGVKD.

V is TRBV9 and J is TRBJ1-2; 8 nucleotides agree with TRBD1. In germline, CDR1 is SGDLS, CDR2 YYNGEE. With V trimmed by 3 bases and J by 3 bases, 4 bases remained unmatched. CDR3 length: 14 residues. CDR3 nucleotide sequence: TGTGCCAGCAGCGCGGGGACAGGCGACTATGGCTACACCTTC. The encoded protein is CASSAGTGDYGYTF.

This clone has a handful of counts. The chain is built from TRBV28 and TRBJ2-7; the match to TRBD1 covers 8 bases. CDR3 length equals 16 residues. Per germline, CDR1 MDHEN and CDR2 SYDVKM. V lost 4 bases, J lost 2 bases, and 10 bases stayed unmatched. CDR3 sequence: CASSSTRQGPTYEQYF. The CDR3 DNA reads TGTGCCAGCAGTTCAACCCGACAGGGGCCGACCTACGAGCAGTACTTC.